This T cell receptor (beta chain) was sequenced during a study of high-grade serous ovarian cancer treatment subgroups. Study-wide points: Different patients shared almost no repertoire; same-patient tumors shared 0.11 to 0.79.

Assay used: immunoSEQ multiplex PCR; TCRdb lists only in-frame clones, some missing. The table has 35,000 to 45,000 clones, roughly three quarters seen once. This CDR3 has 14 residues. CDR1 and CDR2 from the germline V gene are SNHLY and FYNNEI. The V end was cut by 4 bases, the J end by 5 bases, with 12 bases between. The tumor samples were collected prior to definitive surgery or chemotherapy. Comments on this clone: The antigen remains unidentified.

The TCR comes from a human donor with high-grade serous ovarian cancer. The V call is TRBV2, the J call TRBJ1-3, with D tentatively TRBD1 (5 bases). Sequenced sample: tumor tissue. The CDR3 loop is CASSVGEGRNTIYF. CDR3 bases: TGTGCCAGCAGTGTGGGGGAGGGTCGAAACACCATATATTTT.